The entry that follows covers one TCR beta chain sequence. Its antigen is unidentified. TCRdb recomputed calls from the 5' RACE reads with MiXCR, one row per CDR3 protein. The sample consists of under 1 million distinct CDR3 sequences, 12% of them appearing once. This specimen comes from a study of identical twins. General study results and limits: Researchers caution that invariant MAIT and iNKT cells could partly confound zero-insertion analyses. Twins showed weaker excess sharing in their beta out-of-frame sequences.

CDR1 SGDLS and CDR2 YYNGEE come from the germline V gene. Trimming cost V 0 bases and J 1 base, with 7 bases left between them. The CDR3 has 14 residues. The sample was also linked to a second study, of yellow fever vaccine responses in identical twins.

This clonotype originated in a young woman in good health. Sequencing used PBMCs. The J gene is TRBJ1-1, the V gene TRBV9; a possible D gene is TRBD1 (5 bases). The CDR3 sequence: CASSVGQPNTEAFF. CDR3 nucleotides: TGTGCCAGCAGCGTAGGACAGCCGAACACTGAAGCTTTCTTT.